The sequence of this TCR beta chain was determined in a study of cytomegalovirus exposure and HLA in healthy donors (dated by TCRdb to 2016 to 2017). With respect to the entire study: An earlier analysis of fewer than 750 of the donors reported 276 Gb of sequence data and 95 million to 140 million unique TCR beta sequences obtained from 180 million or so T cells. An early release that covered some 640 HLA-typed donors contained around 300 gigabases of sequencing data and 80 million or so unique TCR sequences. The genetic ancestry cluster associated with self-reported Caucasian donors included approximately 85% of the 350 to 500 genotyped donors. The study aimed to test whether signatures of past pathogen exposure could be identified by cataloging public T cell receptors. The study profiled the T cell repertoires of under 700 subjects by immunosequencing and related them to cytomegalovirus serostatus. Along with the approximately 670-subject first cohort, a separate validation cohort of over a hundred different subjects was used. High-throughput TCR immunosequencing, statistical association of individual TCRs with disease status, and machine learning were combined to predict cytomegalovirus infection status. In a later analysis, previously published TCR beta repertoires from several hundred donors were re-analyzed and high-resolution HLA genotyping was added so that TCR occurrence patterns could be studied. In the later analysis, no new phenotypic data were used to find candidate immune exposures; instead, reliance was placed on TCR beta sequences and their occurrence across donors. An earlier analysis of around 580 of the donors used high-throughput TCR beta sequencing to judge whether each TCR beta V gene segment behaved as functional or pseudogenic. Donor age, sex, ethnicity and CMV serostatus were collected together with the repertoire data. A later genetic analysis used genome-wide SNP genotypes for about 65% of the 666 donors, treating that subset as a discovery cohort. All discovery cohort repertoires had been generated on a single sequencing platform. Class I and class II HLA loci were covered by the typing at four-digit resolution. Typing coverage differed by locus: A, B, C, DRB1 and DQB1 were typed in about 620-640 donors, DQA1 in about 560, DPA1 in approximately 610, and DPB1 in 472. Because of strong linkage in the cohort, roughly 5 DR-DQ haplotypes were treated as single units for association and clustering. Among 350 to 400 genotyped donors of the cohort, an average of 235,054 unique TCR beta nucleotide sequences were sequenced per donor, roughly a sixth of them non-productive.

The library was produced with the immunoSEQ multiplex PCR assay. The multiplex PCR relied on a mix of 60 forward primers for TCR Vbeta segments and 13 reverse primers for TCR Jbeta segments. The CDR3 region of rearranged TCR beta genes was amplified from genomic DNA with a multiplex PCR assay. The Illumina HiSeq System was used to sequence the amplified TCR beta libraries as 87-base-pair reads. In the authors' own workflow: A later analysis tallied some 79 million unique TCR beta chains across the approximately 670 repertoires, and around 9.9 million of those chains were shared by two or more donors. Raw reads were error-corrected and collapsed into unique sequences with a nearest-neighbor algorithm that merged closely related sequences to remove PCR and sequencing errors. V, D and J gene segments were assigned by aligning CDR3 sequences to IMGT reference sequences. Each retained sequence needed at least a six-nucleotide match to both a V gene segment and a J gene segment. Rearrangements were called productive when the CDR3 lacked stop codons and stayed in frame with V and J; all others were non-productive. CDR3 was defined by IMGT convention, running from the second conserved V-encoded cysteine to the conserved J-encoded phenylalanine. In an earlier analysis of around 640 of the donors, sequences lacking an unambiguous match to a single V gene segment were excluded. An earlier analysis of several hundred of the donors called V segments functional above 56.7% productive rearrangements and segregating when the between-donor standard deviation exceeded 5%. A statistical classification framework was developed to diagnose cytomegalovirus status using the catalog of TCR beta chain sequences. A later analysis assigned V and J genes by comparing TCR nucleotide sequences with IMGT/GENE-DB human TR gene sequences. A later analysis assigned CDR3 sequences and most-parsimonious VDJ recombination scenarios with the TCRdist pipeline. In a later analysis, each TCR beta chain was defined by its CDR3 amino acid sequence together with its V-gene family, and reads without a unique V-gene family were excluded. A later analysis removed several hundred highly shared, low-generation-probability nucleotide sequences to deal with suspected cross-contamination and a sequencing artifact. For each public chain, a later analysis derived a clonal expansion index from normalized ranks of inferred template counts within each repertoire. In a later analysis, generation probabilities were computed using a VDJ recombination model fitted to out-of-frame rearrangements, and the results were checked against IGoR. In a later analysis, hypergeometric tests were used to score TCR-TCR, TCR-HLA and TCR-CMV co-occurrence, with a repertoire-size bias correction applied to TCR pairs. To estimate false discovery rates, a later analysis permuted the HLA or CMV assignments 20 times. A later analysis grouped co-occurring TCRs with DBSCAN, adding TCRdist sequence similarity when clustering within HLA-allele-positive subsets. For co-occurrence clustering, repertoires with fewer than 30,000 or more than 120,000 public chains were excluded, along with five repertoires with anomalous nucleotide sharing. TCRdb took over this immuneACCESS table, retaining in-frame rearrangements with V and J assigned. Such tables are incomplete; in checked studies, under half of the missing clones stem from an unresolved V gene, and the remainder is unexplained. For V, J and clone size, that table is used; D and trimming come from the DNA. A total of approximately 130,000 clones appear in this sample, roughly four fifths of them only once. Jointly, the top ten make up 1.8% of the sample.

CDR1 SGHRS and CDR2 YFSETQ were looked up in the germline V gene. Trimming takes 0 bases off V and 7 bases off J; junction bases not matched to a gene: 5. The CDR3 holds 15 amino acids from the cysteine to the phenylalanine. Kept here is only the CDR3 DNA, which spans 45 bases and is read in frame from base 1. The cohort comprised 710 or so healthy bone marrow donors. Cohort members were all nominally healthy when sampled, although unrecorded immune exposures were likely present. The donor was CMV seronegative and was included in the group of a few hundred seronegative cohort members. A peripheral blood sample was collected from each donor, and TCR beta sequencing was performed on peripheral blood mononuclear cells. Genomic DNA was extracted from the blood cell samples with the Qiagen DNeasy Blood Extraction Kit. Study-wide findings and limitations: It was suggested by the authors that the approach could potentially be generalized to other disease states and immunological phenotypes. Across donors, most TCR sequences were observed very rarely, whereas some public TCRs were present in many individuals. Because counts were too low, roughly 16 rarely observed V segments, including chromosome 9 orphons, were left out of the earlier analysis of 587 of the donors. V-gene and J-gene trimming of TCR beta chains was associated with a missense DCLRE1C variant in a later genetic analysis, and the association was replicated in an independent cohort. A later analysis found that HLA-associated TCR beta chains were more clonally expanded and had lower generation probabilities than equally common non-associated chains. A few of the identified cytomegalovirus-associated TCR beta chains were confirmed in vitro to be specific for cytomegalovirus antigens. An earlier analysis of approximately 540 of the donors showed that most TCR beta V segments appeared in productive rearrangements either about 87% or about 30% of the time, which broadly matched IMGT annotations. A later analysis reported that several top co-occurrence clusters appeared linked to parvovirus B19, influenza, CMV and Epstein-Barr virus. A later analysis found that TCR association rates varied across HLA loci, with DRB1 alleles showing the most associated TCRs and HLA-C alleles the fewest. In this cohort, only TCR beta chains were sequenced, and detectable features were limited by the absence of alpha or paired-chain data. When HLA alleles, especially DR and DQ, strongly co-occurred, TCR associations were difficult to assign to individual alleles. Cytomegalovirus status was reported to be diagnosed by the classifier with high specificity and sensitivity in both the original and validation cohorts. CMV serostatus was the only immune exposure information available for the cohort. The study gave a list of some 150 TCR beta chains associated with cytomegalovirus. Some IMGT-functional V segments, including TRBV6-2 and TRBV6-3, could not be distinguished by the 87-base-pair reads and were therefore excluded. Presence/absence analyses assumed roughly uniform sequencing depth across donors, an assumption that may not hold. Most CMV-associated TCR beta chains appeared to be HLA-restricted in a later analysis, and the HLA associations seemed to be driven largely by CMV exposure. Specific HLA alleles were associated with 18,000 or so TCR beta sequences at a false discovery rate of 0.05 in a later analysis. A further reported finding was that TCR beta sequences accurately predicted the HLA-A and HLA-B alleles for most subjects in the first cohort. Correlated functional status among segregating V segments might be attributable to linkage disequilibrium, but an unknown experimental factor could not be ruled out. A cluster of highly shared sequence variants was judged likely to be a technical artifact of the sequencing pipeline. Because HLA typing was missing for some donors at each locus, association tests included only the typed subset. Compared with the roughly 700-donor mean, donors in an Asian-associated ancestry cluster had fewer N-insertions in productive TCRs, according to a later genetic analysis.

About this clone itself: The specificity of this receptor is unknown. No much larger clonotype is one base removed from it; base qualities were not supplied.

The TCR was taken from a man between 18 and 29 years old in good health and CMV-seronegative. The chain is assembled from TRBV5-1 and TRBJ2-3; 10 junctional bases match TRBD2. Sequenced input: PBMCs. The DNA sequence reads TGCGCCAGCAGCTTGGAGAGCGGGGGGGCGTATACGCAGTATTTT. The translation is CASSLESGGAYTQYF.